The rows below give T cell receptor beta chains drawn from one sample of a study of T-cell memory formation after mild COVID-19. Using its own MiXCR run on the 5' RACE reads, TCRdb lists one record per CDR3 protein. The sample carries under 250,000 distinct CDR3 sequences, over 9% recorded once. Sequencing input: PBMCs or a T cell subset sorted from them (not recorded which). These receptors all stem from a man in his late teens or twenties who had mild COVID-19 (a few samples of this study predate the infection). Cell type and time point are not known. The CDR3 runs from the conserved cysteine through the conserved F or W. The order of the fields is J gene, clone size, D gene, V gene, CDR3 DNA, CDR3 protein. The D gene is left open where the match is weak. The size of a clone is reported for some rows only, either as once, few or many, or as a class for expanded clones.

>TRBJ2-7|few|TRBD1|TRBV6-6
TGTGCCAGCAGTATCCAGGGGGCAGTCTACGAGCAGTACTTC
CASSIQGAVYEQYF
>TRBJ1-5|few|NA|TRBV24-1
TGTGCCACCAGTGATTTCGGCGGCGGGACTAATAGCAATCAGCCCCAGCATTTT
CATSDFGGGTNSNQPQHF
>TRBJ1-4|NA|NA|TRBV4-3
TGCGCCAGCAGCCAAGAAAAGGCGGATGAAAAACTGTTTTTT
CASSQEKADEKLFF
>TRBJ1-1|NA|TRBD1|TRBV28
TGTGCCAGCAGTTTAGACCGGACAGGGGATCGTGGAAAGGCTTTCTTT
CASSLDRTGDRGKAFF
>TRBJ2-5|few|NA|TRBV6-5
TGTGCCAGCAGTTACGGGGGCCAAGAGACCCAGTACTTC
CASSYGGQETQYF
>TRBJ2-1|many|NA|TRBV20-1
TGCAGTGCTAGAGCCCCCGTTCTACACAATGAGCAGTTCTTC
CSARAPVLHNEQFF
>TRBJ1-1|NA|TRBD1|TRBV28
TGTGCCAGCAGTTTCAGGACAGGGCCAACGAACACTGAAGCTTTCTTT
CASSFRTGPTNTEAFF
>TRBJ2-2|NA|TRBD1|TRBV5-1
TGCGCCAGCAGCTTGGCCAAGGACAGGTCCGGGGAGCTGTTTTTT
CASSLAKDRSGELFF
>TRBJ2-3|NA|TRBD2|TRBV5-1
TGCGCCAGCAGCATCGGGCTAGCGGGCAGCACAGATACGCAGTATTTT
CASSIGLAGSTDTQYF
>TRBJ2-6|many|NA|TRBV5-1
TGCGCCAGCAGCTTTGGAGACCGCTCTGGGGCCAACGTCCTGACTTTC
CASSFGDRSGANVLTF
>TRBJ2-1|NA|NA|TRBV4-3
TGCGCCAGCAGCCCGAGGGGGTTCTCATACAATGAGCAGTTCTTC
CASSPRGFSYNEQFF
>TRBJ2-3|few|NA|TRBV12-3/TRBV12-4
TGTGCCAGCAGTTCCGCCCCAGGGGTCAACGATACGCAGTATTTT
CASSSAPGVNDTQYF
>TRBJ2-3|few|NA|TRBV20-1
TGCAGTGCTAGAGTCGGTCCCAGCACAGATACGCAGTATTTT
CSARVGPSTDTQYF
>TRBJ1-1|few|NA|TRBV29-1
TGCAGCTCGTTAGACGGCCACACTGAAGCTTTCTTT
CSSLDGHTEAFF
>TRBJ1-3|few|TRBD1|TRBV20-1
TGCAGTGCTAGAGATCCCGGGACAGCCGGAAACACCATATATTTT
CSARDPGTAGNTIYF
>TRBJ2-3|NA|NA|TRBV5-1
TGCGCCAGCAGCTTAGGGTTTCCGGGACATTTAAGCACAGATACGCAGTATTTT
CASSLGFPGHLSTDTQYF
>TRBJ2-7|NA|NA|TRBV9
TGTGCCAGCAGCGTAGGTGCAGCCCGGGACGAGCAGTACTTC
CASSVGAARDEQYF
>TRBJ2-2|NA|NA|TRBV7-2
TGTGCCAGCAGCTCGTTGACAGCCGCGAACACCGGGGAGCTGTTTTTT
CASSSLTAANTGELFF
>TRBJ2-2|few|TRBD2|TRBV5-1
TGCGCCAGCAGCTTGACTTTGCGGACTAGTCGTGAGGAGCTGTTTTTT
CASSLTLRTSREELFF
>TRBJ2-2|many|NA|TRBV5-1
TGCGCCAGCAGCTTGAACGCGGTAAACACCGGGGAGCTGTTTTTT
CASSLNAVNTGELFF
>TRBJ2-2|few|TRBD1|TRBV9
TGTGCCAGCAGTCCAGGGGGCGCAGACACCGGGGAGCTGTTTTTT
CASSPGGADTGELFF
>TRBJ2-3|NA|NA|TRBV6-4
TGTGCCAGCAGTGGCGTACCGGGACTGGACACAGATACGCAGTATTTT
CASSGVPGLDTDTQYF
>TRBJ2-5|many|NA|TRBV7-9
TGTGCCAGCAGCTTAGGCGACAGACGACAAGAGACCCAGTACTTC
CASSLGDRRQETQYF
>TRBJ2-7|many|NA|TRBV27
TGTGCCAGCAGTTTAGCCCCGAGCTCCTACGAGCAGTACTTC
CASSLAPSSYEQYF
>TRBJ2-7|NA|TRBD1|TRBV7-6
TGTGCCAGCAGCTCAACAGGGGGCCTTATGTACGAGCAGTACTTC
CASSSTGGLMYEQYF
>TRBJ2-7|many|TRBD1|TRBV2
TGTGCCAGCAGTGAAGAACAGGGGGCATCCTACGAGCAGTACTTC
CASSEEQGASYEQYF
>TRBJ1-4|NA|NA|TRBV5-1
TGCGCCAGCAGCTTATCGGACCTGGGGCATGAAAAACTGTTTTTT
CASSLSDLGHEKLFF
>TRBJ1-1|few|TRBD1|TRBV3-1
TGTGCCAGCAGCCAAGAGTGGGGACAGACTGAAGCTTTCTTT
CASSQEWGQTEAFF
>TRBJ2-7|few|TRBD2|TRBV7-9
TGTGCCAGCAGACCGGGACTAGCCAATTACGAGCAGTACTTC
CASRPGLANYEQYF
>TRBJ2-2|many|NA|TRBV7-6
TGTGCCAGCAGCTTAGCTACTAGTAGAGGGGACACCGGGGAGCTGTTTTTT
CASSLATSRGDTGELFF
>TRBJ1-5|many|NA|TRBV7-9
TGTGCCACCTCGGTCGACAATCAGCCCCAGCATTTT
CATSVDNQPQHF
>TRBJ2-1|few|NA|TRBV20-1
TGCAGTGTTAAAACAGGTACCAGCTCCTACAATGAGCAGTTCTTC
CSVKTGTSSYNEQFF
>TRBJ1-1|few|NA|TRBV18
TGTGCCAGCTCACCGCGAGACAGGTACGAAGCTTTCTTT
CASSPRDRYEAFF
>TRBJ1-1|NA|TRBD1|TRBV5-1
TGCGCCAGCGCTCAACAGGGGGCCGACACTGAAGCTTTCTTT
CASAQQGADTEAFF
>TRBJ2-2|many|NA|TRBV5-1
TGCGCCAGCAAACCCGCGGGAAACACCGGGGAGCTGTTTTTT
CASKPAGNTGELFF
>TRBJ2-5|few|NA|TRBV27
TGTGCCAGCCAAGGGGTAGGAGAGACCCAGTACTTC
CASQGVGETQYF
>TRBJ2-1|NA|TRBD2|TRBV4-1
TGCGCCAGCAGCCAGGGCTCCCTCCCAGCGGGGGAGAGATACAATGAGCAGTTCTTC
CASSQGSLPAGERYNEQFF
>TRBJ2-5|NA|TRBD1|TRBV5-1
TGCGCCAGCAGCTTTGTAACAGGGGACGAGACCCAGTACTTC
CASSFVTGDETQYF